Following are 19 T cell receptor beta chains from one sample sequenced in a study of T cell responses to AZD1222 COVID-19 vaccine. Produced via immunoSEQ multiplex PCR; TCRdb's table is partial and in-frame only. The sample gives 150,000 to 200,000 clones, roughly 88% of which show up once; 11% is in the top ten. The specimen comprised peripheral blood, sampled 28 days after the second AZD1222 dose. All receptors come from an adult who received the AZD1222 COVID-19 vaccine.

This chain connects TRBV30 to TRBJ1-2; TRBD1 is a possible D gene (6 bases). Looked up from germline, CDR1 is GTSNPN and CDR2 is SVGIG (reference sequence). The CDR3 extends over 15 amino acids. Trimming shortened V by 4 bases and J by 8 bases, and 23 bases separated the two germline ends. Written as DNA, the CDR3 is TGTGCCTGGACTAGAAGAACAGGGAGTCTGGGGGGCTACACCTTC. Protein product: CAWTRRTGSLGGYTF.

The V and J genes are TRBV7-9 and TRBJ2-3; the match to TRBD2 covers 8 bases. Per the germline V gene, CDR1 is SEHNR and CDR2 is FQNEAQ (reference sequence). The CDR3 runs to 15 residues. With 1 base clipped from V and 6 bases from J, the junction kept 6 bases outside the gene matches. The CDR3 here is CASSLVTSDADTQYF. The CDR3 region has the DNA TGTGCCAGCAGCTTAGTGACTAGCGATGCGGATACGCAGTATTTT.

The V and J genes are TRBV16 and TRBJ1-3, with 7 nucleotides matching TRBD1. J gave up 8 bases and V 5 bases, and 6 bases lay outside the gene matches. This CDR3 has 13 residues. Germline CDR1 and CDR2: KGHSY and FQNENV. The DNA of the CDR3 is TGTGCCAGCAGCGCTCGGGACAGATACACCATATATTTT. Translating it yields CASSARDRYTIYF.

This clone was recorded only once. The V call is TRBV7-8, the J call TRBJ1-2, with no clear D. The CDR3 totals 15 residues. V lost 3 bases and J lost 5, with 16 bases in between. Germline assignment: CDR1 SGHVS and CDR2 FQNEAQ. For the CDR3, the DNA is TGTGCCAGCAGCTTTGGAGGGTATGGTTTATATGGCTACACCTTC. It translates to CASSFGGYGLYGYTF.

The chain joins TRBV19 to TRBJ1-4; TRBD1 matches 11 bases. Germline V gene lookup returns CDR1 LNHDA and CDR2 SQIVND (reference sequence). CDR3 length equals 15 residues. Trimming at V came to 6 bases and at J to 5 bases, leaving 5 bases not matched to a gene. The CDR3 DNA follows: TGTGCCAGTAGGACGGACAGGGGGCCAAATGAAAAACTGTTTTTT. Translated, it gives CASRTDRGPNEKLFF.

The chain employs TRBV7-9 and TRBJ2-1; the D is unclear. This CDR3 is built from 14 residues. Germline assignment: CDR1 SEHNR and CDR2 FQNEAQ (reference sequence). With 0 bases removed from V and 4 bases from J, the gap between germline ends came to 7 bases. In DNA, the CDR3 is TGTGCCAGCAGCTTAGCGAGAGGTTACAATGAGCAGTTCTTC. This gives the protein CASSLARGYNEQFF.

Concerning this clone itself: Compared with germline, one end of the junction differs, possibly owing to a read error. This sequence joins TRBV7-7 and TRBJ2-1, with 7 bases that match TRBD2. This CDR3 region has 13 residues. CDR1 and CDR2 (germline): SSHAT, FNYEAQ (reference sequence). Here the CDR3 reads CASSLAGDNEQFF. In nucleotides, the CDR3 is TGTGCTAGCAGCTTAGCGGGCGACAATGAGCAGTTCTTC.

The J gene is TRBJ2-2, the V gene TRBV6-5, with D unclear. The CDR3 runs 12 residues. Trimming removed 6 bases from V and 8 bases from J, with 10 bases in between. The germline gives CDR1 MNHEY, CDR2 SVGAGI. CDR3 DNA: TGTGCCAGCAGCTCAATACGAGGGGAGCTGTTTTTT. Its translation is CASSSIRGELFF.

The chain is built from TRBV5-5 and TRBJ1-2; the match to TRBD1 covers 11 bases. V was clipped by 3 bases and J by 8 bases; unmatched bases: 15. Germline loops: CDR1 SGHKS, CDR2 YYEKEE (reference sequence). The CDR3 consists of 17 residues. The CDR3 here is CASSSGTGGVTRHGYTF. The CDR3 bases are TGTGCCAGCAGCTCAGGGACAGGGGGTGTCACGCGGCACGGCTACACCTTC.

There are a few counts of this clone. Written as DNA, the CDR3 is TGTGCCAGCAGCTTAGGTGGTCAGCTAACCTACGAGCAGTACTTC. Translation: CASSLGGQLTYEQYF. J is TRBJ2-7 and V is TRBV7-2, with D unresolved. Trimming cost V 1 base and J 2 bases, with 12 bases left between them. Looked up from germline, CDR1 is SGHTA and CDR2 is FQGNSA. The CDR3 extends over 15 amino acids. The full variable domain, with the rest looked up from reference TRBV7-2 and TRBJ2-7, is GAGVSQSPSNKVTEKGKDVELRCDPISGHTALYWYRQSLGQGLEFLIYFQGNSAPDKSGLPSDRFSAERTGGSVSTLTIQRTQQEDSAVYLCASSLGGQLTYEQYFGPGTRLTVT.

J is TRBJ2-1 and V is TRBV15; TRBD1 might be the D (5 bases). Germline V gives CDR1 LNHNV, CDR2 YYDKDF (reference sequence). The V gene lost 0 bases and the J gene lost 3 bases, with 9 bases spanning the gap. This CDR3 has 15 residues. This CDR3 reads CATSRDQGSYNEQFF. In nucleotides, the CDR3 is TGTGCCACCAGCAGAGATCAGGGCAGCTACAATGAGCAGTTCTTC.

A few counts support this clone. The CDR3 loop reads CASSYSGYNYGYTF. The CDR3 nucleotides read TGTGCCAGCAGTTACTCTGGGTATAACTATGGCTACACCTTC. This chain links TRBV6-5 with TRBJ1-2, with D hard to call. V shed 0 bases and J shed 1 base, with 6 bases lying between them. The CDR3 is made up of 14 amino acids. Germline V CDR1 and CDR2: MNHEY, SVGAGI.

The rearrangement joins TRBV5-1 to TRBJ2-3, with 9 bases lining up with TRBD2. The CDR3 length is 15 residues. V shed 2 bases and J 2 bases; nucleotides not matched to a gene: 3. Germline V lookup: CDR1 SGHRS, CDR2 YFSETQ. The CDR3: CASSFSGRNTDTQYF. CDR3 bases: TGCGCCAGCAGCTTCAGCGGGAGGAACACAGATACGCAGTATTTT.

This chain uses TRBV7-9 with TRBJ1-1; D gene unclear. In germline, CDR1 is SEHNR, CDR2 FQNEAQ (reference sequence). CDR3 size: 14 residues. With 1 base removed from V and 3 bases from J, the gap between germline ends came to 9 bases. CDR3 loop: CASSLVDRDTEAFF. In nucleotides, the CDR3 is TGTGCCAGCAGCTTAGTCGACCGGGACACTGAAGCTTTCTTT.

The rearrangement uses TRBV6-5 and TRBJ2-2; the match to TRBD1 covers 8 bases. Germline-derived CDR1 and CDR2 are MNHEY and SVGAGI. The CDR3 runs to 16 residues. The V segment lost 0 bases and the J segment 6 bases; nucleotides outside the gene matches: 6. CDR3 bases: TGTGCCAGCAGTTACTCGAAAGTACAGGGGGCCGGGGAGCTGTTTTTT. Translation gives CASSYSKVQGAGELFF.

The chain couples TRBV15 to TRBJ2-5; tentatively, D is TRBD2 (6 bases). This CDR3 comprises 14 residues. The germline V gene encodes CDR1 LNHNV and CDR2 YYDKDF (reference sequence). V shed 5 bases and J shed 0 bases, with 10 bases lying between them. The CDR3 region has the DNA TGTGCCACCAGCGGCGGGACTTACCAAGAGACCCAGTACTTC. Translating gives CATSGGTYQETQYF.

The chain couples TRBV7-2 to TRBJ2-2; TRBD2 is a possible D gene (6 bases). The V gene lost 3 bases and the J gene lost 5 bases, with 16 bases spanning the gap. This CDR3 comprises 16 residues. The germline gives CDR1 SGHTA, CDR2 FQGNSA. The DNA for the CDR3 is TGTGCCAGCAGCTTGGGGGGACGGGTAGGGACCGGGGAGCTGTTTTTT. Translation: CASSLGGRVGTGELFF.

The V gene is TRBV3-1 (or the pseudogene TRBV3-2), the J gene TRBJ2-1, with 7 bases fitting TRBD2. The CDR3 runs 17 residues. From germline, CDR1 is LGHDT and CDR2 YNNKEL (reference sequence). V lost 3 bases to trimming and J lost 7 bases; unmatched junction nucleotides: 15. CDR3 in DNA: TGTGCCAGCAGCCAGACCGGACGAGGGACTAAGGGAAATGAGCAGTTCTTC. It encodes CASSQTGRGTKGNEQFF.

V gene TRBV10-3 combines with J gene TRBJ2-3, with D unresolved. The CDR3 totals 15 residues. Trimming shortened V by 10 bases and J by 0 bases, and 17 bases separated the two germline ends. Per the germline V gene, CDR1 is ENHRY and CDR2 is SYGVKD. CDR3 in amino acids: CATRLRELSTDTQYF. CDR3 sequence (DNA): TGTGCCACCCGCCTCCGAGAACTTAGCACAGATACGCAGTATTTT.